There are many counts of the clone carrying this TCR beta chain. Its cognate antigen is unknown. The CDR3 has 17 amino acids. V lost 5 bases to trimming and J lost 0 bases, with 19 bases between them. Germline CDR1 reads SGHVS; CDR2 reads FQNEAQ. The data were taken from a study of T cells in Graves' hyperthyroidism and ophthalmopathy. Whole-study results and caveats: Among thyroid clonotypes expanded above 0.001, most also appeared in blood.

TCR beta CDR3 regions were amplified from RNA transcripts. The HTBI set primed first-round TCR CDR3 RT-PCR. TCRdb re-called the multiplex PCR reads with MiXCR, one entry per CDR3 protein. Here the sample spans approximately 400,000 distinct CDR3 sequences, approximately 15% being singletons. No ophthalmopathy progression within 18 months constituted stable Graves' hyperthyroidism. Newly diagnosed hyperthyroidism, duration under 2 months, in patients aged 18 to 65. J is TRBJ2-5 and V is TRBV7-8; D remains unclear. Source material: blood. The TCR was taken from a woman aged 55-69 years with Graves' hyperthyroidism. The CDR3 DNA reads TGTGCCAGCAGCCCCTCTTTTGGCAGGCCGTACCAAGAGACCCAGTACTTC. Translated: CASSPSFGRPYQETQYF.